This is a list of T cell receptor beta chains from one sample in a study of technical replicates of blood from a handful of donors. Sequencing was performed with immunoSEQ multiplex PCR; in TCRdb, only in-frame clones are kept and a portion is missing. The sample contains roughly 56,000 clones, about 95% of which appear only once. Sequencing was carried out using PBMCs. Receptors were obtained from a human donor in good health. Some clones in this sample may be carry-over from other donors' samples. Each CDR3 is given with its conserved first and last residue. The D gene is left open where the match is weak. Clone size is stated in some rows and not others, as once, few, many or a class when expanded.

D gene | J gene | V gene | clone size | CDR3 DNA | CDR3 protein
. | TRBJ1-1 | TRBV25-1 | few | TGTGCCAGCAGTGAACTGTGGAACACTGAAGCTTTCTTT | CASSELWNTEAFF
TRBD1 | TRBJ2-7 | TRBV5-1 | . | TGCGCCAGCAGCTGGACAGGCGATGAGCAGTACTTC | CASSWTGDEQYF
TRBD2 | TRBJ2-1 | TRBV27 | . | TGTGCCAGCAGCCCAATAGCGGGAGCAGCCTACAATGAGCAGTTCTTC | CASSPIAGAAYNEQFF
TRBD1 | TRBJ1-2 | TRBV4-3 | . | TGCGCCAGCAGCCCACGATCGACAGGGCTTGGGTATGGCTACACCTTC | CASSPRSTGLGYGYTF
. | TRBJ1-3 | TRBV30 | . | TGTGCCTGGAGCCCCGGCGGAGGTGGAAACACCATATATTTT | CAWSPGGGGNTIYF
TRBD2 | TRBJ2-3 | TRBV6-5 | . | TGTGCCAGCAGTTACGGACTAGGCGGGGCGTATACGCAGTATTTT | CASSYGLGGAYTQYF
TRBD2 | TRBJ2-3 | TRBV5-8 | . | TGTGCCAGCAGCGTGGGACTAGCGGCAGCCACAGATACGCAGTATTTT | CASSVGLAAATDTQYF
TRBD2 | TRBJ2-3 | TRBV5-6 | once | TGTGCCAGCAGCTACAATAGCGGGGGCACAGATACGCAGTATTTT | CASSYNSGGTDTQYF
. | TRBJ1-1 | TRBV4-2 | . | TGTGCCAGCAGCCAAGATCCCCCGGGGACTGAAGCTTTCTTT | CASSQDPPGTEAFF
TRBD2 | TRBJ2-2 | TRBV9 | . | TGTGCCAGCAGTAATAGCGGGGGCCAGAACACCGGGGAGCTGTTTTTT | CASSNSGGQNTGELFF
TRBD2 | TRBJ2-2 | TRBV11-2 | . | TGTGCCAGCAGCTATAGCGGGGGCTTCACCGGGGAGCTGTTTTTT | CASSYSGGFTGELFF
TRBD2 | TRBJ2-2 | TRBV9 | . | TGTGCCAGCAGCGTAGGTAGCGGGGTTAACACCGGGGAGCTGTTTTTT | CASSVGSGVNTGELFF
. | TRBJ1-1 | TRBV6-6 | . | TGTGCCAGCAGTTACCTCCTACATGAGGACACTGAAGCTTTCTTT | CASSYLLHEDTEAFF
. | TRBJ1-6 | TRBV4-3 | . | TGCGCCAGCAGCCAAGGAGGCTCCAGCTCCTATAATTCACCCCTCCACTTT | CASSQGGSSSYNSPLHF
. | TRBJ1-6 | TRBV6-1 | . | TGTGCCAGCAGTGATCCGGGGGACTCACCCCTCCACTTT | CASSDPGDSPLHF
TRBD2 | TRBJ2-5 | TRBV19 | . | TGTGCCAGTAGTTGGGCTAGCGGGGGGGAAGAGACCCAGTACTTC | CASSWASGGEETQYF
. | TRBJ1-2 | TRBV6-1 | . | TGTGCCAGCAGCCTAGACCAGACAGTCTATGGCTACACCTTC | CASSLDQTVYGYTF
TRBD1 | TRBJ2-5 | TRBV10-3 | . | TGTGCCATCAGGGGACAGGGTACGGAGACCCAGTACTTC | CAIRGQGTETQYF
TRBD2 | TRBJ2-7 | TRBV5-1 | . | TGCGCCAGCAGCCTGGGACTAGCGGCCGCCTACGAGCAGTACTTC | CASSLGLAAAYEQYF
. | TRBJ2-5 | TRBV6-5 | . | TGTGCCAGCAGATCAGGGGGGAGAGAGACCCAGTACTTC | CASRSGGRETQYF
. | TRBJ1-2 | TRBV28 | once | TGTGCCAGCAGCCTACCTGAGTTGGGGGCTGGTGGCTACACCTTC | CASSLPELGAGGYTF
. | TRBJ2-3 | TRBV7-2 | . | TGTGCCAGCAGCTTAATGGGGACTCGGGGGAACACAGATACGCAGTATTTT | CASSLMGTRGNTDTQYF
TRBD1 | TRBJ2-7 | TRBV29-1 | many | TGCAGCGCCATGCCAGGGGGCTCTTCCTACGAGCAGTACTTC | CSAMPGGSSYEQYF
TRBD1 | TRBJ1-2 | TRBV30 | . | TGTGCCTGGGACCGTGGACAGGCTAACTATGGCTACACCTTC | CAWDRGQANYGYTF
TRBD1 | TRBJ1-1 | TRBV7-2 | . | TGTGCCAGCAGCCCGCGGACAGGGGGCTATACTGAAGCTTTCTTT | CASSPRTGGYTEAFF
TRBD2 | TRBJ2-5 | TRBV5-4 | once | TGTGCCAGCAGCCGAGGAGGTTCAGCGGGGGCGGTGACCCAGTACTTC | CASSRGGSAGAVTQYF
TRBD2 | TRBJ2-1 | TRBV6-5 | . | TGTGCCACCGAGCAACTGGCGGGAGGGCCGCATGAGCAGTTCTTC | CATEQLAGGPHEQFF
TRBD2 | TRBJ2-5 | TRBV19 | . | TGTGCCAGTAGTACCGGGACTAGCGGGAGTGAAACCCAGTACTTC | CASSTGTSGSETQYF
. | TRBJ2-7 | TRBV4-3 | . | TGCGCCAGCAGCCAGGATACGACAGATTACGAGCAGTACTTC | CASSQDTTDYEQYF
. | TRBJ1-1 | TRBV6-5 | . | TGTGCCAGCACCCAACGGGAGAACACTGAAGCTTTCTTT | CASTQRENTEAFF
. | TRBJ1-2 | TRBV14 | . | TGTGCCAGCAGCCCTCCCGTCTCTGGGTTTGGGGCCTATGGCTACACCTTC | CASSPPVSGFGAYGYTF
. | TRBJ2-5 | TRBV4-2 | . | TGTGCCAGCAGCTTTGAGGCTAGCTCTCGGGAGACCCAGTACTTC | CASSFEASSRETQYF
TRBD1 | TRBJ2-7 | TRBV19 | . | TGTGCCAGTGTTGCGGGGCAGGGGGCTTCCGAGCAGTACTTC | CASVAGQGASEQYF
. | TRBJ2-7 | TRBV7-9 | . | TGTGCCAGCAGCTTGGAGCACGAGCAGTACTTC | CASSLEHEQYF
. | TRBJ1-6 | TRBV6-1 | . | TGTGCCAGCAGTGAGGGGGCCGGCCATTCACCCCTCCACTTT | CASSEGAGHSPLHF
. | TRBJ2-3 | TRBV7-2 | many | TGTGCCAGCAGCTCCGGCGGGAGCACAGATACGCAGTATTTT | CASSSGGSTDTQYF
. | TRBJ2-7 | TRBV19 | . | TGTGCCAGTAGTATGCGAGAGGGAAGTGAGCAGTACTTC | CASSMREGSEQYF
TRBD1 | TRBJ2-5 | TRBV9 | . | TGTGCCAGCAGCGTAGCAGGGGGCAAGGAGACCCAGTACTTC | CASSVAGGKETQYF
. | TRBJ1-5 | TRBV11-2 | . | TGTGCCAGCAGCCCTCCGGGGCAGCCCCAGCATTTT | CASSPPGQPQHF
TRBD2 | TRBJ2-1 | TRBV28 | . | TGTGCCTGGGGGGGAGCAGGAGACAATGAGCAGTTCTTC | CAWGGAGDNEQFF
. | TRBJ2-1 | TRBV14 | . | TGTGCCAGCAGCCAAGGGGCGGGACTGGGGTACAATGAGCAGTTCTTC | CASSQGAGLGYNEQFF
TRBD2 | TRBJ2-1 | TRBV15 | . | TGTGCCACCAGCGGGGGACTAGCGGGAACCAATGAGCAGTTCTTC | CATSGGLAGTNEQFF
TRBD2 | TRBJ2-7 | TRBV27 | . | TGTGCCAGGCGGGGGGAGGAGGGCTACGAGCAGTACTTC | CARRGEEGYEQYF
. | TRBJ2-2 | TRBV9 | . | TGTGCCAGCAGCGTAGATGGCAGGCCCACCGGGGAGCTGTTTTTT | CASSVDGRPTGELFF
. | TRBJ2-1 | TRBV5-4 | . | TGTGCCAGCAGCTTGGGAGGTCTACTGGCTTTGTCCTACAATGAGCAGTTCTTC | CASSLGGLLALSYNEQFF
TRBD1 | TRBJ1-1 | TRBV29-1 | . | TGCAGCGTTGAAACGACAGGGGGAGCCACTGAAGCTTTCTTT | CSVETTGGATEAFF
. | TRBJ1-4 | TRBV9 | . | TGTGCCAGCAGCTTCAGGGGAGATAATGAAAAACTGTTTTTT | CASSFRGDNEKLFF
TRBD2 | TRBJ2-7 | TRBV5-5 | . | TGTGCCAGCAGCTTGAGTAATAGCGGGGGGACGGTCAGCTCCTACGAGCAGTACTTC | CASSLSNSGGTVSSYEQYF
TRBD1 | TRBJ1-1 | TRBV5-5 | . | TGTACCAGCAGCCTGACAGGGGCGAACACTGAAGCTTTCTTT | CTSSLTGANTEAFF
TRBD1 | TRBJ1-2 | TRBV5-1 | . | TGCGCCAGCAGCCCACCCGACAGGGGCTATGGCTACACCTTC | CASSPPDRGYGYTF
TRBD2 | TRBJ2-1 | TRBV2 | once | TGTGCCAGCAGGGTAGCGGGGGGAACCTCCTACAATGAGCAGTTCTTC | CASRVAGGTSYNEQFF
. | TRBJ2-3 | TRBV4-3 | . | TGCGCCAGCAGCCACGCAGATACGCAGTATTTT | CASSHADTQYF
. | TRBJ2-7 | TRBV30 | . | TGTGCCTCACAAAAGGACAGTTACGAGCAGTACTTC | CASQKDSYEQYF
TRBD1 | TRBJ2-1 | TRBV2 | . | TGTGCCAGCAGCGGGACAGGAGGGGTGGATGAGCAGTTCTTC | CASSGTGGVDEQFF
. | TRBJ1-5 | TRBV19 | once | TGTGCCAGTAGTATTGCAGGATCTCGCAATCAGCCCCAGCATTTT | CASSIAGSRNQPQHF
TRBD1 | TRBJ1-1 | TRBV10-3 | . | TGTGCCATCAGCCCAACCCAGGGGGTGGGGACTGAAGCTTTCTTT | CAISPTQGVGTEAFF
. | TRBJ2-3 | TRBV2 | . | TGTGCCAGCAGTGAAACGGCTAGCTTAGGCACAGATACGCAGTATTTT | CASSETASLGTDTQYF